The present TCR beta chain was sequenced within a study of beta chain features in type 1 diabetes. As regards this clone: Antigen specificity is unknown.

V gave up 4 bases and J gave up 3 bases, with 19 bases separating them. The CDR3 sequence is 16 residues long. The germline CDR1 and CDR2 sequences are SQVTM and ANQGSEA. The study reverse transcribed the entire isolated RNA, so it sequenced expressed TCRB transcripts. Generated by immunoSEQ multiplex PCR, the TCRdb table keeps only in-frame clones and is missing some. The sample includes over 650,000 clones, about 14% of them seen just once. Broader study findings: The study found moderately but significantly shorter TCRB CDR3s in all four CD4+ subsets of Type 1 diabetes patients.

The sequencing input was naive CD4+ T cells from blood. The V gene is TRBV29-1, the J gene TRBJ1-5, with D perhaps TRBD1 (5 bases). The receptor was derived from a man younger than 35 with type 1 diabetes. The CDR3, as DNA: TGCAGCGTTGGGGGAGGGCAGGGAGTAGACAATCAGCCCCAGCATTTT. It yields the protein CSVGGGQGVDNQPQHF.